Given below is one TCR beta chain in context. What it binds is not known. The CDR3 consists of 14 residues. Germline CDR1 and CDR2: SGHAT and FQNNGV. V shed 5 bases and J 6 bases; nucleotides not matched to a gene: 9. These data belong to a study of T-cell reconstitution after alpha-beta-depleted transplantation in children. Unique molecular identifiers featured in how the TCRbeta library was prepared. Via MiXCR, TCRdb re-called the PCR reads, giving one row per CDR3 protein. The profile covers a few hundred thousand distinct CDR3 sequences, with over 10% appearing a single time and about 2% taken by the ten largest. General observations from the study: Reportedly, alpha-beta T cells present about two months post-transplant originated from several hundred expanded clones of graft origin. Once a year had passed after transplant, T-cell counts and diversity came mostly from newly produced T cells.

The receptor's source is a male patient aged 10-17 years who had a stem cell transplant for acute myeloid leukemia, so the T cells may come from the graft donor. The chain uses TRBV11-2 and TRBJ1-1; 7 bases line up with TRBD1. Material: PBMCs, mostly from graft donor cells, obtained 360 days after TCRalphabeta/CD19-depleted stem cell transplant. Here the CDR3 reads CASSHEGGLAEAFF. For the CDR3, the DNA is TGTGCCAGCAGCCATGAAGGGGGCTTGGCTGAAGCTTTCTTT.